Below, 22 T cell receptor beta chains from the same sample are listed, as sequenced in a study of response to subunit inactivated influenza vaccine listed by TCRdb under 2018. Read against the paper, the sample's time point label means: 45 to 55 days after influenza vaccine administration. The library relied on RT-PCR. The run used an Illumina HiSeq 2500. The public reads were quality trimmed at Q25 with fastp and then assembled into clones with MiXCR by TCRdb, keeping productive beta chains. Rows are unified per CDR3 protein, each entry keeping the most common DNA and genes. The sample records about 530,000 distinct CDR3 sequences, over 10% of which are singletons. The ten largest clonotypes hold roughly 13% of the sample. Here the sequenced sample was PBMCs from blood, taken more than 35 days after vaccination. The receptors here all came from a man aged 45-60 years who received an inactivated influenza vaccine. Donor details come from another sample of the same person, matched by shared clones.

This clonotype was seen ten or more times. V is TRBV27 and J is TRBJ2-5; TRBD1 is a possible D gene (5 bases). The CDR3 is 13 amino acids. Trimming shortened V by 4 bases and J by 0 bases, and 6 bases separated the two germline ends. In germline, CDR1 is MNHEY, CDR2 SMNVEV (reference sequence). The CDR3 loop is CASSSGNQETQYF. CDR3 coding DNA: TGTGCCAGCAGTTCAGGGAACCAAGAGACCCAGTACTTC.

The V gene is TRBV6-1, the J gene TRBJ2-3; 7 nucleotides agree with TRBD1. V lost 4 bases, J lost 0 bases, and 7 bases stayed unmatched. This CDR3 has 16 residues. Germline V lookup: CDR1 MNHNS, CDR2 SASEGT. The CDR3 loop is CASSAGQRLSTDTQYF. The CDR3 DNA reads TGTGCCAGCAGTGCGGGACAGCGATTAAGCACAGATACGCAGTATTTT.

This clonotype was detected a few times. V is TRBV4-3 and J is TRBJ1-4; D gene ambiguous. Looked up from germline, CDR1 is LGHNA and CDR2 is YSLEER. V was pared by 4 bases and J by 8 bases, with 20 bases between. The CDR3 consists of 16 residues. The CDR3 loop reads CASSLQSGPTAEKLFF. DNA of the CDR3: TGCGCCAGCAGCCTGCAGTCAGGCCCTACGGCCGAAAAACTGTTTTTT.

This clonotype was detected a few times. The chain combines TRBV29-1 with TRBJ2-2, with 7 positions matching TRBD2. CDR3 length equals 12 residues. After removal of 6 bases from V and 5 bases from J, the junction contained 3 bases not matched to a gene. Germline values: CDR1 SQVTM, CDR2 ANQGSEA. The DNA for the CDR3 is TGCAGCGTCGAGCGGGGAACCGGGGAGCTGTTTTTT. This translates into CSVERGTGELFF.

This clonotype has more than one count but fewer than ten. V gene TRBV20-1 combines with J gene TRBJ2-7, with D perhaps TRBD1 (6 bases). This CDR3 contains 17 residues. V shed 0 bases and J shed 0 bases, with 18 bases lying between them. Germline V CDR1 and CDR2: DFQATT, SNEGSKA (reference sequence). CDR3: CSARDLRDTRRSYEQYF. Written as DNA, the CDR3 is TGCAGTGCTAGAGATCTCCGGGACACCCGACGCTCCTACGAGCAGTACTTC.

The chain carries TRBV7-2 and TRBJ1-5; 7 nucleotides align to TRBD1. The CDR3 is 15 residues long. Germline CDR1 is SGHTA and CDR2 is FQGNSA. J lost 2 bases, V lost 0 bases, and 1 base had no gene match. The CDR3 protein is CASSLAGTGNQPQHF. The CDR3, as DNA: TGTGCCAGCAGCTTAGCGGGGACAGGCAATCAGCCCCAGCATTTT.

There are a few counts of this clonotype. The chain couples TRBV7-8 to TRBJ2-3, with 15 bases that match TRBD2. V gave up 4 bases and J gave up 6 bases; unmatched junction bases: 8. Germline CDR1 reads SGHVS; CDR2 reads FQNEAQ. The CDR3 sequence is 17 residues long. The CDR3 protein is CASSSGTSGGREDTQYF. CDR3 nucleotides: TGTGCCAGCAGCTCTGGGACTAGCGGGGGGAGAGAGGATACGCAGTATTTT.

This clonotype was counted only a few times. V usage is TRBV12-3 or TRBV12-4 and J usage is TRBJ2-2; no reliable D call. This CDR3 is 15 amino acids long. The V and J ends lost 1 base and 4 bases respectively, with 10 bases between them. CDR3 sequence reads: CASSLGGLSTGELFF. CDR3 DNA: TGTGCCAGCAGTTTAGGCGGTCTGAGCACCGGGGAGCTGTTTTTT.

This clonotype was counted at least ten times. The chain couples TRBV30 to TRBJ1-3; no reliable D call. The CDR3 sequence is 14 residues long. The germline V gene has CDR1 GTSNPN and CDR2 SVGIG (reference sequence). The germline V and J ends were trimmed by 6 bases and 2 bases, with 14 bases remaining between them. DNA of the CDR3: TGTGCCTGCCAAGAGGCCTATGCTGGAAACACCATATATTTT. It yields the protein CACQEAYAGNTIYF.

This clonotype has more than one count but fewer than ten. The V call is TRBV29-1, the J call TRBJ2-1, with 8 positions matching TRBD2. Germline loops: CDR1 SQVTM, CDR2 ANQGSEA. The CDR3 extends over 15 amino acids. V lost 7 bases and J lost 2; bases outside the gene matches: 10. The DNA of the CDR3 is TGCAGCGCCCGACCACTAGCGGATCCCTACAATGAGCAGTTCTTC. Translation: CSARPLADPYNEQFF.

This clonotype was detected many times. The chain couples TRBV6-2 or TRBV6-3 to TRBJ1-5; possible D gene TRBD1, 5 bases. V was clipped by 5 bases and J by 1 base, with 12 bases between them. Germline V CDR1 and CDR2: MNHEY, SVGEGT. The CDR3 is 15 residues long. CDR3 DNA: TGTGCCAGCAGTCGACAGTCTAGAAGCAATCAGCCCCAGCATTTT. Translated, it gives CASSRQSRSNQPQHF.

This clonotype has ten or more counts. CDR3 sequence reads: CASGGSSETQYF. CDR3 DNA: TGTGCCAGCGGGGGGAGTTCAGAGACCCAGTACTTC. This chain links TRBV10-3 with TRBJ2-5, with 8 bases identical to TRBD2. The J segment lost 4 bases and the V segment lost 10 bases, leaving 5 bases of the junction unmatched. Germline V gene data show CDR1 as ENHRY and CDR2 as SYGVKD. This CDR3 has 12 residues.

This rearrangement joins TRBV7-6 to TRBJ2-2; 16 positions match TRBD2. V was pared by 6 bases and J by 7 bases, with 17 bases of the junction left unmatched. Germline V gives CDR1 SGHVS, CDR2 FNYEAQ. This CDR3 contains 20 residues. Here the CDR3 reads CASRSRPGLAGGPTSGELFF. CDR3 sequence (DNA): TGTGCCAGCAGGTCTCGGCCGGGACTAGCGGGGGGGCCCACAAGCGGGGAGCTGTTTTTT. The whole variable domain, filled in from reference TRBV7-6 and TRBJ2-2, reads GAGVSQSPRYKVTKRGQDVALRCDPISGHVSLYWYRQALGQGPEFLTYFNYEAQQDKSGLPNDRFSAERPEGSISTLTIQRTEQRDSAMYRCASRSRPGLAGGPTSGELFFGEGSRLTVL.

This clonotype was seen more than once but under ten times. The genes are TRBV20-1 and TRBJ2-3; 9 nucleotides agree with TRBD2. J was trimmed by 0 bases and V by 6 bases; bases with no gene match: 10. Germline CDR1 DFQATT, CDR2 SNEGSKA (reference sequence). The CDR3 contains 16 residues. CDR3 loop: CSATISGGLSTDTQYF. The DNA of the CDR3 is TGCAGTGCCACCATAAGCGGGGGGCTTAGCACAGATACGCAGTATTTT.

This clonotype was observed a few times. CDR3: CASSQGLVGRIGYTF. The CDR3 region has the DNA TGCGCCAGCAGCCAGGGTTTGGTGGGCCGTATTGGCTACACCTTC. J is TRBJ1-2 and V is TRBV4-1, with unresolved D. The CDR3 has 15 amino acids. Per the germline V gene, CDR1 is MGHRA and CDR2 is YSYEKL. V lost 3 bases to trimming and J lost 7 bases, with 18 bases between them.

As to this clonotype: A much larger clone is a single base away; this may be a read error. This rearrangement joins TRBV7-6 to TRBJ2-3; D is ambiguous. V dropped 1 base and J dropped 5 bases, with 7 bases sitting between them. Germline assignment: CDR1 SGHVS and CDR2 FNYEAQ. This CDR3 is 13 amino acids long. The CDR3 sequence: CASSLGWRDTQYF. CDR3 DNA: TGTGCCAGCAGCTTAGGGTGGAGAGATACGCAGTATTTT.

This clonotype came up a few times. The V call is TRBV29-1, the J call TRBJ2-1; 11 positions match TRBD2. The germline CDR1 and CDR2 sequences are SQVTM and ANQGSEA. The V segment lost 6 bases and the J segment 0 bases; nucleotides outside the gene matches: 13. The CDR3 spans 18 residues. CDR3 sequence reads: CSVQGGIAGGSSYNEQFF. CDR3 bases: TGCAGCGTCCAAGGTGGGATAGCGGGGGGGAGCTCCTACAATGAGCAGTTCTTC.

This clonotype was recorded many times. The CDR3 does not close with the conserved phenylalanine or tryptophan, likely indicating a read error. The limits of the CDR3 on the DNA are not certain, so only TCRdb's listed CDR3 is given. The V call is TRBV20-1, the J call TRBJ1-1. The CDR3 region is 8 residues in length, termini included. Germline CDR1 is DFQATT and CDR2 is SNEGSKA (reference sequence). The CDR3 sequence is CSAFGFTV.

This clonotype was found a few times. V is TRBV6-5 and J is TRBJ2-7, with 10 positions matching TRBD2. The CDR3 has 19 amino acids. The germline V gene encodes CDR1 MNHEY and CDR2 SVGAGI. Trimming took 0 bases from V and 3 from J; bases not matched to a gene: 14. CDR3: CASSYSIPSLAGDNYEQYF. The DNA of the CDR3 is TGTGCCAGCAGTTACTCGATCCCCTCCCTAGCGGGGGACAACTACGAGCAGTACTTC.

This clonotype was picked up a small number of times. The chain recombines TRBV10-3 with TRBJ1-3; D is unclear. This CDR3 has 14 amino acids. The V gene's germline CDR1 is ENHRY and CDR2 SYGVKD. V lost 3 bases and J lost 0, with 6 bases in between. The CDR3 loop reads CAISEFYSGNTIYF. The CDR3 coding sequence is TGTGCCATCAGTGAATTCTACTCTGGAAACACCATATATTTT.

The chain uses TRBV3-1 and TRBJ2-5; no clear D gene. The CDR3 spans 11 residues. V lost 2 bases to trimming and J lost 7 bases, with 5 bases between them. Looked up from germline, CDR1 is LGHDT and CDR2 is YNNKEL (reference sequence). This chain's CDR3 is CASSQQRTQYF. In DNA, the CDR3 is TGTGCCAGCAGCCAACAGAGGACCCAGTACTTC.

This clonotype was picked up a small number of times. The gene calls are TRBV12-3 or TRBV12-4 and TRBJ2-7; no clear D gene. With 6 bases removed from V and 1 base from J, the gap between germline ends came to 10 bases. The length of the CDR3 is 13 residues. CDR3 sequence (DNA): TGTGCCAGCAGCCCAGGAGAGTCCTACGAGCAGTACTTC. It codes for CASSPGESYEQYF.